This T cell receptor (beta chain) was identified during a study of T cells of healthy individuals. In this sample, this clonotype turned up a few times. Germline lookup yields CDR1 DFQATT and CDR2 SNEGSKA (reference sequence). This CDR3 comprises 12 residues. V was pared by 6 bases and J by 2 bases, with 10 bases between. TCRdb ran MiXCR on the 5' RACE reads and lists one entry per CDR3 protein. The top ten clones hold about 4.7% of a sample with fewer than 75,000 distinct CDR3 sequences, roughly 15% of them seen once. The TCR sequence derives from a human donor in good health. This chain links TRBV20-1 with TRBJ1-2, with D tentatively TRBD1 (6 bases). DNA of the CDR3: TGCAGTGCCCTAACAGGGAACTATGGCTACACCTTC. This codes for CSALTGNYGYTF.